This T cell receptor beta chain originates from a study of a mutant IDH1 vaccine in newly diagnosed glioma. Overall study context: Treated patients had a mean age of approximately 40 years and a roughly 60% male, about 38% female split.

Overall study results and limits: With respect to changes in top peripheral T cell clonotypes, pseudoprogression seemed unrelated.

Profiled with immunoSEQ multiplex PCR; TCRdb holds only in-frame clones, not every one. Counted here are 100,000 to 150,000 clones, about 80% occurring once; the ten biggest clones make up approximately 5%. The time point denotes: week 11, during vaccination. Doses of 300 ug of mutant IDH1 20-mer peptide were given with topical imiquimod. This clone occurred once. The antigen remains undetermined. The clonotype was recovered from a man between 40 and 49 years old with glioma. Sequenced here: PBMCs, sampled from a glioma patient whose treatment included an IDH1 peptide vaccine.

CDR3 in DNA: TGTGCCAGCAGCTTAGTTGCTAGCGGGAGCCACGAGCAGTACTTC. Its translation: CASSLVASGSHEQYF. J is TRBJ2-7 and V is TRBV11-2, with 10 bases matching TRBD2. This CDR3 spans 15 amino acids. The germline V gene encodes CDR1 SGHAT and CDR2 FQNNGV. The junction had 5 bases not matched to a gene; V was cut back by 1 base and J by 5 bases.